This paragraph reports one T cell receptor beta chain. The repertoire was sequenced with immunoSEQ multiplex PCR; TCRdb's copy has only in-frame clones and lacks some. Among around 20,000 clones, about 71% were seen once, and the ten largest hold less than 5%. These data originate in a study of STAT5B mutations in CD4+ large granular lymphocyte leukemia. The CDR3 consists of 15 residues. Trimming stripped 4 bases from V and 0 bases from J, with 11 bases between. Germline V gene lookup returns CDR1 MNHNS and CDR2 SASEGT. V usage is TRBV6-1 and J usage is TRBJ2-3; D gene unclear. The clonotype comes from a human donor in good health. The sample consisted of CD4+ T cells from blood buffy coats. The CDR3, as DNA: TGTGCCAGCAGTGGCTCTTTTGTCAGCACAGATACGCAGTATTTT. This gives the protein CASSGSFVSTDTQYF.